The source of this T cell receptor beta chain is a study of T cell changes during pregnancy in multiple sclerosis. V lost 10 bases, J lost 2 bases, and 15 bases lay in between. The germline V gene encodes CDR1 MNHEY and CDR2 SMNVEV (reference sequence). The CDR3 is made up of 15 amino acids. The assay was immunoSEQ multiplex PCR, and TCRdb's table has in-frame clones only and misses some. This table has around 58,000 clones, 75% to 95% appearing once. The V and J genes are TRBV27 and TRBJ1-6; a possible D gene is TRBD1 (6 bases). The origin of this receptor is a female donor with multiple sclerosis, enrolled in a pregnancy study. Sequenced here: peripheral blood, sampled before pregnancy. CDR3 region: CATKGRGAYNSPLHF. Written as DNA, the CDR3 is TGTGCCACTAAGGGCAGGGGCGCCTATAATTCACCCCTCCACTTT.